Here is one TCR beta chain with its context. The antigen is undetermined. These data come from a study of cytomegalovirus exposure and HLA in healthy donors. The wider study: Researchers previously reported finding just under 120 million unique TCR beta sequences from approximately 190 million T cells.

Germline CDR1 and CDR2: SEHNR and FQNEAQ (reference sequence). The CDR3 sequence is 17 residues long. Trimming took 3 bases from V and 2 from J; bases not matched to a gene: 6. General study points: Among TCR beta chains, those listed as cytomegalovirus-associated numbered some 170.

Researchers ran the PCR with 60 Vbeta and 13 Jbeta primers. Profiled with immunoSEQ multiplex PCR; TCRdb holds only in-frame clones, not every one. The profile covers 110,000 or so clones, with approximately 79% appearing a single time and approximately 7.2% taken by the ten largest. The receptor's source is a man aged 30 to 45 in good health and CMV-seropositive. The chain carries TRBV7-9 and TRBJ2-1, with 11 bases identical to TRBD1. Sequencing input: PBMCs. CDR3 region: CASSLTPGQGAYNEQFF. The CDR3 DNA sequence: TGTGCCAGCAGCTTGACCCCGGGACAGGGGGCCTACAATGAGCAGTTCTTC.